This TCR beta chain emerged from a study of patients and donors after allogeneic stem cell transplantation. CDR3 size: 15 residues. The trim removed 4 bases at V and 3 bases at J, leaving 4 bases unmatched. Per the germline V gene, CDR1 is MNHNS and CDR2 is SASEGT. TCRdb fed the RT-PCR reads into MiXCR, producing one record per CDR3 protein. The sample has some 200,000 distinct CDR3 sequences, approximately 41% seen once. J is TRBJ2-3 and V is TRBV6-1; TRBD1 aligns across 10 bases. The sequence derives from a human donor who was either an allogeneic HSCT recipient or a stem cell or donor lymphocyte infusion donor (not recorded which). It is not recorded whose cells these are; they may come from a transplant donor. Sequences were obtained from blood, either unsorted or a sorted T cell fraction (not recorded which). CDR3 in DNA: TGTGCCAGCAGTGTCGGACAGGGGGGAACAGATACGCAGTATTTT. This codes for CASSVGQGGTDTQYF.